These 15 T cell receptor beta chains came from one sample sequenced in a study of T cells in Graves' hyperthyroidism and ophthalmopathy. Authors of the study amplified TCR beta CDR3 regions from RNA transcripts. In the first-round RT-PCR of the TCR CDR3, the HTBI primer set was used. TCRdb itself ran the multiplex PCR reads through MiXCR, one entry per CDR3 protein. The data show 730,000 or so distinct CDR3 sequences, roughly a sixth seen once. Sequences were obtained from blood. These receptors came from a woman aged 50 to 60 with Graves' hyperthyroidism that later progressed to Graves' ophthalmopathy.

In this sample, this clonotype turned up a few times. This sequence joins TRBV20-1 and TRBJ2-1, with TRBD2 as a possible D gene (7 bases). Between the trimmed V and J ends, which lost 3 bases and 4 bases, there was a span of 16 bases. In germline, CDR1 is DFQATT, CDR2 SNEGSKA (reference sequence). CDR3 length: 15 residues. The CDR3 nucleotides read TGCAGTGCTAGGGGGGGGGGGGCGTCTTACAATGAGCAGTTCTTC. It is translated as CSARGGGASYNEQFF.

J is TRBJ1-2 and V is TRBV29-1, with a weak D call TRBD1 (6 bases). Germline V gives CDR1 SQVTM, CDR2 ANQGSEA. Trimming stripped 6 bases from V and 6 bases from J, with 17 bases between. The CDR3 is made up of 13 amino acids. The CDR3 loop is CSVGARVRDGYTF. In nucleotides, the CDR3 is TGCAGCGTGGGGGCCAGGGTGCGCGATGGCTACACCTTC.

J is TRBJ2-7 and V is TRBV12-3 or TRBV12-4; D is unclear. This CDR3 has 11 residues. Trimming removed 7 bases at V and 4 bases at J, with 8 bases between. The CDR3 is CASKTGYEQYF. The CDR3 DNA reads as TGTGCCAGCAAGACTGGATACGAGCAGTACTTC.

This clonotype was seen ten or more times. The CDR3 DNA reads TGTGCCAGCAGCTTAGGGGGTCTAACAGGGCGCATCTATGGCTACACCTTC. This codes for CASSLGGLTGRIYGYTF. The chain recombines TRBV11-2 with TRBJ1-2; D might be TRBD1 (6 bases). Germline V CDR1 and CDR2: SGHAT, FQNNGV. V was pared by 1 base and J by 4 bases, with 19 bases between. The CDR3 is 17 amino acids.

A note on this clonotype: Relative to the germline gene, one junction end is altered; a read error may explain this. The V and J genes are TRBV9 and TRBJ2-2; either TRBD1 or TRBD2 may supply D (5 bases each). Germline CDR1 is SGDLS and CDR2 is YYNGEE. This CDR3 contains 15 residues. CDR3 bases: TGTGCCAGCAGCGTATTGTGGGGTGGGACCGGGAAGCTGTTTTTT. This translates into CASSVLWGGTGKLFF.

This sequence joins TRBV9 and TRBJ1-1; tentatively, D is TRBD1 (5 bases). In germline, CDR1 is SGDLS, CDR2 YYNGEE. This CDR3 is 14 amino acids long. V lost 4 bases to trimming and J lost 3 bases, with 13 bases between them. CDR3 protein: CASSPGTMDTEAFF. The DNA for the CDR3 is TGTGCCAGCAGCCCGGGGACCATGGACACTGAAGCTTTCTTT.

This clonotype was detected only a few times. V and J are TRBV29-1 and TRBJ2-7, with D possibly matching TRBD2 (6 bases). The germline V gene encodes CDR1 SQVTM and CDR2 ANQGSEA. This CDR3 region has 15 residues. The V end was cut by 3 bases, the J end by 6 bases, with 21 bases between. The CDR3 loop is CSVEMPGTRIVEQYF. As DNA, the CDR3 is TGCAGCGTTGAGATGCCAGGGACTCGAATAGTCGAGCAGTACTTC.

The chain recombines TRBV3-1 with TRBJ2-4; D possibly corresponds to TRBD1 (5 bases). From germline, CDR1 is LGHDT and CDR2 YNNKEL (reference sequence). This CDR3 region has 15 residues. V was clipped by 1 base and J by 1 base, with 8 bases between them. The CDR3 region has the DNA TGTGCCAGCAGCCAAGTCAAGGGGGCCAAAAACATTCAGTACTTC. This encodes CASSQVKGAKNIQYF. The full variable domain, with the rest looked up from reference TRBV3-1 and TRBJ2-4, is DTAVSQTPKYLVTQMGNDKSIKCEQNLGHDTMYWYKQDSKKFLKIMFSYNNKELIINETVPNRFSPKSPDKAHLNLHINSLELGDSAVYFCASSQVKGAKNIQYFGAGTRLSVL.

The chain joins TRBV7-2 to TRBJ1-2; D remains ambiguous. From germline, CDR1 is SGHTA and CDR2 FQGNSA. V was trimmed by 1 base and J by 0 bases, leaving 9 bases between them. The CDR3 sequence is 15 residues long. The CDR3 nucleotides are TGTGCCAGCAGCTTAGTCCCCGGGCCTAACTATGGCTACACCTTC. This codes for CASSLVPGPNYGYTF. The whole variable domain, remainder taken from reference TRBV7-2 and TRBJ1-2, is GAGVSQSPSNKVTEKGKDVELRCDPISGHTALYWYRQSLGQGLEFLIYFQGNSAPDKSGLPSDRFSAERTGGSVSTLTIQRTQQEDSAVYLCASSLVPGPNYGYTFGSGTRLTVV.

The chain combines TRBV5-1 with TRBJ2-1; a weak D match, TRBD1 (6 bases). With 0 bases removed from V and 7 bases from J, the gap between germline ends came to 14 bases. Germline V gene sequence: CDR1 SGHRS, CDR2 YFSETQ. This CDR3 is 15 amino acids long. CDR3 DNA: TGCGCCAGCAGCTTGGTTGAACAGGGCCGGAATGAGCAGTTCTTC. Translated: CASSLVEQGRNEQFF.

This clonotype was detected a few times. The chain employs TRBV11-1 and TRBJ2-1; tentative D call: TRBD2 (5 bases). The CDR3 consists of 15 residues. Germline CDR1 is SGHAT and CDR2 is FQDESV (reference sequence). Deletions cut 1 base from V and 2 bases from J, with 9 bases between. This chain's CDR3 is CASSLGEWAYNEQFF. The CDR3 bases are TGTGCCAGCAGCTTAGGGGAGTGGGCCTACAATGAGCAGTTCTTC.

This clonotype was found a few times. V gene TRBV5-5 combines with J gene TRBJ1-5; tentatively, D is TRBD1 (5 bases). Trimming pared 0 bases from V and 2 bases from J, leaving 12 bases between. This CDR3 contains 16 residues. CDR1 and CDR2 (germline): SGHKS, YYEKEE (reference sequence). The CDR3 reads CASSLVGGGGNQPQHF. In DNA form, the CDR3 reads TGTGCCAGCAGCTTGGTCGGCGGGGGGGGCAATCAGCCCCAGCATTTT.

This clonotype has a handful of counts. The chain uses TRBV7-9 and TRBJ1-5; 8 positions match TRBD1. V dropped 6 bases and J dropped 6; count of bases not matched to a gene: 10. Germline V lookup: CDR1 SEHNR, CDR2 FQNEAQ (reference sequence). The CDR3 length is 15 residues. The CDR3 reads CASSSDRGRSQPQHF. The CDR3 DNA follows: TGTGCCAGCAGTTCAGACAGGGGAAGGTCTCAGCCCCAGCATTTT.

This clonotype showed up many times. The chain is built from TRBV11-3 and TRBJ2-3, with a possible D match to TRBD1 (6 bases). V was shortened by 5 bases and J by 1 base, with 10 bases between the two germline ends. The CDR3 length is 14 residues. Per the germline V gene, CDR1 is SGHNT and CDR2 is YENEEA. The CDR3: CASSLGARTDTQYF. The CDR3 DNA reads TGTGCCAGCAGCCTGGGGGCCCGCACAGATACGCAGTATTTT.

This clonotype was observed a few times. V usage is TRBV19 and J usage is TRBJ1-4; D possibly corresponds to TRBD1 (5 bases). Trimming removed 6 bases from V and 8 bases from J, with 16 bases in between. The CDR3 spans 14 residues. The germline CDR1 and CDR2 sequences are LNHDA and SQIVND (reference sequence). This CDR3 reads CASRRSGREEKLFF. For the CDR3, the DNA is TGTGCCAGTAGGAGATCGGGACGCGAGGAAAAACTGTTTTTT.